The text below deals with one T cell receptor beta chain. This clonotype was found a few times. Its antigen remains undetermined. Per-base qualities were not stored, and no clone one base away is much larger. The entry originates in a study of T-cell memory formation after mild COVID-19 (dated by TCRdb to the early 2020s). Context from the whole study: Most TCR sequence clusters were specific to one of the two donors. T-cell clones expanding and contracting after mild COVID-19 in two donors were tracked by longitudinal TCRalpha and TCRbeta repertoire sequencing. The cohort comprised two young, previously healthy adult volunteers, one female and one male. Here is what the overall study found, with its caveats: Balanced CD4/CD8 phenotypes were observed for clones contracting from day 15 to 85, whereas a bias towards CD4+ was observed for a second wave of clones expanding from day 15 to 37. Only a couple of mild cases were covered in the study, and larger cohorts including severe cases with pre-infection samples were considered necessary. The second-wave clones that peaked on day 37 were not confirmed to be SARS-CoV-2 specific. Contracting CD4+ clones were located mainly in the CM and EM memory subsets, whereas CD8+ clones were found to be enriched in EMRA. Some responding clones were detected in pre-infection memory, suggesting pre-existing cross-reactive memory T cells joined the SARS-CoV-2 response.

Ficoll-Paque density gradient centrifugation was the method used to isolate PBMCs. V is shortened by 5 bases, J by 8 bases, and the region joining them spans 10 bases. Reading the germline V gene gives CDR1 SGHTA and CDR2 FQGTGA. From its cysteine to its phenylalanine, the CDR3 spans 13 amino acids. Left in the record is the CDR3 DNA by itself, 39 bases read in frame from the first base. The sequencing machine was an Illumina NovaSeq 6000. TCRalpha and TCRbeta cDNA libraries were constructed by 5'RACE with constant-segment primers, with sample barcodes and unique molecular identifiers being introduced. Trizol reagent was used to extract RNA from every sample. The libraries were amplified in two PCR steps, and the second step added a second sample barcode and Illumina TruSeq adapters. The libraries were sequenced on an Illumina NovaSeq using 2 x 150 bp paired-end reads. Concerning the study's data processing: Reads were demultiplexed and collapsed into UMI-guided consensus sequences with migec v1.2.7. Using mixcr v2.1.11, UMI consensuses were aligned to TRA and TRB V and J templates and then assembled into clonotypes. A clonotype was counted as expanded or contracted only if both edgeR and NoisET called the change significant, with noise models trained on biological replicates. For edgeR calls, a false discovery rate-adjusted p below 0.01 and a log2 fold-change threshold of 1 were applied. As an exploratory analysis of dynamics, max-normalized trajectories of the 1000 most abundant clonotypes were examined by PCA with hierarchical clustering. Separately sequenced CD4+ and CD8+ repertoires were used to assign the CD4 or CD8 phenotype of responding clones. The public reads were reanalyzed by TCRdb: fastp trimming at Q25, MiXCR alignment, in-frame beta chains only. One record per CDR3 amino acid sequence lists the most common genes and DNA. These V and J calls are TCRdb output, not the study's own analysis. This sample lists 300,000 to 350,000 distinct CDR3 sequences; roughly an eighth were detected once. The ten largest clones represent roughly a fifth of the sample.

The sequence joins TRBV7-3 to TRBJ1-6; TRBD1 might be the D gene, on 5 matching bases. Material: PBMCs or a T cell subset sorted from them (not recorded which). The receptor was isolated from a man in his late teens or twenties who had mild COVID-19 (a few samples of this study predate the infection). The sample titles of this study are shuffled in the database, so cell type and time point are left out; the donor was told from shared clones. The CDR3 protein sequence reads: CASSAGPHSPLHF. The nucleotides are TGTGCCAGCAGCGCAGGGCCCCATTCACCCCTCCACTTT.